The following is a T cell receptor (beta chain) sequence with its context. Its antigen is currently not known. No qualities accompany the bases; no much larger clone lies one base away. This sample was taken from a study of cytomegalovirus exposure and HLA in healthy donors (dated by TCRdb to the late 2010s). Regarding the study in general: A later analysis indicated that the roughly 130 validation repertoires were generated on the platform also employed for the 670 or so repertoires of the first cohort. The study aimed to test whether signatures of past pathogen exposure could be identified by cataloging public T cell receptors. Besides the first cohort of approximately 670 subjects, a separate validation cohort made up of roughly 120 different subjects was used. To predict cytomegalovirus infection status, the study combined high-throughput TCR immunosequencing, statistical association of individual TCRs with disease status, and machine learning. General conclusions and limits of the study: A later analysis had no HLA typing for the validation cohort, so co-occurrence there was scored across all 130 or so repertoires. In both the original and validation cohorts, the classifier was reported to diagnose cytomegalovirus status with high specificity and sensitivity. Across donors, most TCR sequences were observed very rarely, whereas some public TCRs were present in many individuals. The study gave a list of some 150 TCR beta chains associated with cytomegalovirus. Subsequent analysis determined that TCRs grouped into clusters in the first cohort also showed a tendency toward co-occurrence across the roughly 110 validation repertoires, and approximately 94% of cluster scores exceeded 0. The authors suggested that the approach could potentially be extended to other disease states and immunological phenotypes. In vitro tests confirmed that three of the cytomegalovirus-associated TCR beta chains recognize cytomegalovirus antigens.

V loses 4 bases, J loses 2 bases, and the germline ends lie 13 bases apart. The CDR3 holds 14 amino acids from the cysteine to the phenylalanine. Only CDR3 DNA is held: 42 bases, read in frame from base 1. From a lookup of the germline V gene (reference sequence), CDR1 and CDR2 are SGHNT and YYREEE. The protocol used for the library was the immunoSEQ multiplex PCR assay. The source study handled its data this way. To diagnose cytomegalovirus status from the catalog of TCR beta chain sequences, a statistical classification framework was built. In TCRdb, the immuneACCESS table is reduced to in-frame sequences with V and J assigned. These tables do not hold every clone; where another copy was compared, an unresolved V gene accounts for under half, and the others remain unexplained. The DNA was the basis for D and trimming; V, J and clone size are from that table. This sample comprises 150,000 to 180,000 clones, 70% to 90% of them detected only once. The ten largest clones take up 2% to 2.5% of the sample.

Donors formed part of the validation cohort, which comprised some 120 subjects and was distinct from the first cohort of 550 to 850 subjects. The chain links TRBV5-4 with TRBJ2-7; TRBD1 is perhaps the D gene, given 6 matching bases. The source of this sequence is a human donor in good health. Source material: PBMCs. At the DNA level, the sequence is TGTGCCAGCAGCAGGACAGCCGACCCCTACGAGCAGTACTTC. Translated, it reads CASSRTADPYEQYF.